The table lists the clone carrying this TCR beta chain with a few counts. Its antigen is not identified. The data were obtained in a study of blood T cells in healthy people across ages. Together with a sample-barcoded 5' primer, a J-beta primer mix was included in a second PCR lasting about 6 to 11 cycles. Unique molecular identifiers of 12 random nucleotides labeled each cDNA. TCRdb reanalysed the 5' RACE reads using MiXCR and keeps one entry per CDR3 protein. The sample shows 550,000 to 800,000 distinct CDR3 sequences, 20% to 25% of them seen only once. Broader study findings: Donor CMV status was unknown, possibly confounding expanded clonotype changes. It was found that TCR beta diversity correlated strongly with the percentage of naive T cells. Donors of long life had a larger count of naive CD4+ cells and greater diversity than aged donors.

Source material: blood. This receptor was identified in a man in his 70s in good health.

The CDR3 spells CSVEDWRENNEQFF. The CDR3 nucleotides are TGCAGCGTTGAAGATTGGCGGGAGAACAATGAGCAGTTCTTC. The chain carries TRBV29-1 and TRBJ2-1; 7 bases are shared with TRBD2. The V and J ends lost 0 bases and 5 bases, in that order; junction bases with no gene match: 4. CDR1 SQVTM and CDR2 ANQGSEA come from the germline V gene. The CDR3 totals 14 residues.